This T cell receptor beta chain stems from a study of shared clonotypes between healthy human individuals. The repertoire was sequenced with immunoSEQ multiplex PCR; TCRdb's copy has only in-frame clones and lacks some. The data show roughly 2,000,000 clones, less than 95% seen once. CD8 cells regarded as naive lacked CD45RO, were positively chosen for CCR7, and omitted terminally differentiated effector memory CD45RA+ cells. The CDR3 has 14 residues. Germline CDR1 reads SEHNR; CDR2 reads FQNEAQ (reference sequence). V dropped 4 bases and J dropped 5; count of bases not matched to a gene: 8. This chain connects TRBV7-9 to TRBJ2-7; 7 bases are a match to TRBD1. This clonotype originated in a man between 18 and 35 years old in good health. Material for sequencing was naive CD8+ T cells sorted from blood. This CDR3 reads CASSSLQGSHEQYF. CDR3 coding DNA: TGTGCCAGCAGCTCCCTACAGGGGTCCCACGAGCAGTACTTC.